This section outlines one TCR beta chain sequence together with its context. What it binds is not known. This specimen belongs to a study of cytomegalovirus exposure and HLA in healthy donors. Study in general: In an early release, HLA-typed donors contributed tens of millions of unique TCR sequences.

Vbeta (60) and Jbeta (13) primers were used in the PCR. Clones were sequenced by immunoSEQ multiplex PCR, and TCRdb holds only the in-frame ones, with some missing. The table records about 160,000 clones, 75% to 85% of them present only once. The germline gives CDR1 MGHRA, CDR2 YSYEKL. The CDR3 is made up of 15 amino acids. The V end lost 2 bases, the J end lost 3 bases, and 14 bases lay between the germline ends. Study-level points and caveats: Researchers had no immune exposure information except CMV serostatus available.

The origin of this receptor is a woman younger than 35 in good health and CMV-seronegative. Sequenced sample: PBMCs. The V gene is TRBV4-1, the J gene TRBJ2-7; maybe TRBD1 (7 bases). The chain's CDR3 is CASSQFAGQNYEQYF. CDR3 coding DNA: TGCGCCAGCAGCCAATTTGCGGGACAGAACTACGAGCAGTACTTC.